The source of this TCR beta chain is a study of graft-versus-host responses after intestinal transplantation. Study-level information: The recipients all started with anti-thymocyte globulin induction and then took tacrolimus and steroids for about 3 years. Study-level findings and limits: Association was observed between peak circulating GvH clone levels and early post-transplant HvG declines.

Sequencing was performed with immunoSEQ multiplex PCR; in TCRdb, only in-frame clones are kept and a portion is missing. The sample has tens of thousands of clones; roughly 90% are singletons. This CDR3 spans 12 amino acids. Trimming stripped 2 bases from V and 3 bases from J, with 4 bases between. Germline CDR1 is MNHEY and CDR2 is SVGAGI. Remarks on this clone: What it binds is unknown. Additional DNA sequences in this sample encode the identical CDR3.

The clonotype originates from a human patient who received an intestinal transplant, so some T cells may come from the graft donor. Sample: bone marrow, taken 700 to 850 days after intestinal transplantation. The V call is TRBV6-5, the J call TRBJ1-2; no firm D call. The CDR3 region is CASSYRDYGYTF. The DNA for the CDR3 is TGTGCCAGCAGTTACCGGGACTATGGCTACACCTTC.